This entry lists 32 T cell receptor beta chains sequenced from one sample in a study of T cell responses to AZD1222 COVID-19 vaccine. Assay: immunoSEQ multiplex PCR; the TCRdb copy retains only in-frame clones and omits some. The sample comprises about 150,000 clones, roughly nine tenths of which are singletons, and 5.5% rests with the top ten. Sequencing was performed on peripheral blood, taken on day 0 of MenACWY control vaccination. The receptor source for this set is an adult in good health.

A single count supports this clone. The chain joins TRBV30 to TRBJ1-3; D is perhaps TRBD1 (5 bases). The CDR3 covers 16 residues. In germline, CDR1 is GTSNPN, CDR2 SVGIG (reference sequence). V was shortened by 5 bases and J by 0 bases, with 17 bases between the two germline ends. CDR3 sequence (DNA): TGTGCCTGGGGGGGGTGGGCAGCGAGCTCTGGAAACACCATATATTTT. This sequence encodes CAWGGWAASSGNTIYF.

This sequence joins TRBV19 and TRBJ2-7; the D is unclear. Trimming left V 5 bases short and J 6 bases short, with 17 bases between. Looked up from germline, CDR1 is LNHDA and CDR2 is SQIVND (reference sequence). The length of the CDR3 is 14 residues. The chain's CDR3 is CASSFGPPGFEQYF. The CDR3 DNA follows: TGTGCCAGTAGTTTCGGCCCGCCCGGATTCGAGCAGTACTTC.

The chain combines TRBV9 with TRBJ1-6; 7 bases fit TRBD1. V was clipped by 3 bases and J by 4 bases; unmatched bases: 4. This CDR3 is built from 15 residues. In germline, CDR1 is SGDLS, CDR2 YYNGEE. CDR3 loop: CASSARDRYNSPLHF. CDR3 bases: TGTGCCAGCAGCGCCCGGGACAGATATAATTCACCCCTCCACTTT.

The V gene is TRBV5-1, the J gene TRBJ2-7; TRBD2 matches 12 bases. Losses at the gene ends were 4 bases for V and 0 bases for J; bases not matched to a gene: 8. The CDR3 is 17 residues long. The V gene's germline CDR1 is SGHRS and CDR2 YFSETQ. CDR3 DNA: TGCGCCAGCAGCCCGGGACTAGCGGGCCTGAGCTCCTACGAGCAGTACGTC. It is translated as CASSPGLAGLSSYEQYV.

The rearrangement joins TRBV6-6 to TRBJ1-3, with no clear D. The germline CDR1 and CDR2 sequences are MNHNY and SVGAGI (reference sequence). V lost 5 bases and J lost 7, with 9 bases in between. The CDR3 loop spans 12 amino acids. CDR3 region: CASSTRLNTIYF. CDR3 DNA sequence: TGTGCCAGCAGTACAAGGCTCAACACCATATATTTT.

This sequence joins TRBV11-2 and TRBJ2-7; D gene uncertain. CDR3 length: 15 residues. The V end was cut by 1 base, the J end by 4 bases, with 14 bases between. Germline loops: CDR1 SGHAT, CDR2 FQNNGV. The chain's CDR3 is CASSLVLQTTYEQYV. The CDR3 coding sequence is TGTGCCAGCAGCTTAGTGTTACAAACAACATACGAGCAGTACGTC.

The chain uses TRBV12-1 and TRBJ2-1; the table's TRBD2 call for D was not verified on the DNA. TRBV12-1 has pseudogene status. This CDR3 region has 19 residues. CDR3 bases: TGTGCCAGCAGCTTTGACTTCTGGTCGGGAGGGAGGTCTCGTAATGAGCAGTTCTTC. It is translated as CASSFDFWSGGRSRNEQFF.

The chain recombines TRBV7-9 with TRBJ1-1; D gene uncertain. CDR1 is SEHNR and CDR2 is FQNEAQ in the germline V gene (reference sequence). The CDR3 covers 15 residues. Trimming cost V 4 bases and J 4 bases, with 16 bases left between them. The DNA of the CDR3 is TGTGCCAGCAGCTACCCGAGCCGCGGAAGCACTGAAGCTTTCTTT. Translating it yields CASSYPSRGSTEAFF.

The CDR3 nucleotides read TGTGCCAGCAGTTGGGGTCAACACAATGAGCAGTTCTTC. Translating gives CASSWGQHNEQFF. The chain carries TRBV28 and TRBJ2-1; no clear D. The CDR3 is 13 residues long. The ends were cut back, 4 bases at V and 5 bases at J, with 9 bases in the middle. CDR1 and CDR2 (germline): MDHEN, SYDVKM.

The CDR3 protein is CASTTGGDQPQHF. In nucleotides, the CDR3 is TGTGCCAGCACGACAGGGGGCGATCAGCCCCAGCATTTT. The rearrangement joins TRBV2 to TRBJ1-5; 10 bases agree with TRBD1. Germline loops: CDR1 SNHLY, CDR2 FYNNEI. This CDR3 has 13 residues. The trim removed 7 bases at V and 5 bases at J, leaving 2 bases unmatched.

The chain couples TRBV14 to TRBJ2-5; D is uncertain. V lost 2 bases to trimming and J lost 2 bases, with 15 bases between them. The CDR3 has 16 residues. CDR1 and CDR2 (germline): SGHDN, FVKESK. CDR3 nucleotides: TGTGCCAGCAGCCAACTCATGCATAGGGCGCAAGAGACCCAGTACTTC. It is translated as CASSQLMHRAQETQYF.

CDR3 nucleotide sequence: TGTGCCAGCAGTTTAAGGGGCTTTAGTGGTGGAACAGGGGGCGCGAATCAGCCCCAGCATTTT. This translates into CASSLRGFSGGTGGANQPQHF. V gene TRBV27 combines with J gene TRBJ1-5, with 9 positions matching TRBD1. Trimming took 2 bases from V and 4 from J; bases not matched to a gene: 21. CDR1 is MNHEY, CDR2 SMNVEV, per germline (reference sequence). The CDR3 loop spans 21 amino acids.

The chain has TRBV5-6 and TRBJ1-6; 7 bases are shared with TRBD1. The CDR3 totals 14 residues. Looked up from germline, CDR1 is SGHDT and CDR2 is YYEEEE. With 5 bases clipped from V and 7 bases from J, the junction kept 6 bases outside the gene matches. As DNA, the CDR3 is TGTGCCAGCAGTCGGGGACAGCCAAATTCACCCCTCCACTTT. This translates into CASSRGQPNSPLHF.

The chain links TRBV29-1 to TRBJ2-7, with 7 bases fitting TRBD1. The CDR3 is made up of 14 amino acids. V lost 4 bases to trimming and J lost 2 bases; unmatched junction nucleotides: 8. Per the germline V gene, CDR1 is SQVTM and CDR2 is ANQGSEA. In nucleotides, the CDR3 is TGCAGCGTTGGGACAGGATTCCTGGCCTACGAGCAGTACTTC. This gives the protein CSVGTGFLAYEQYF.

The chain combines TRBV3-1 (or the pseudogene TRBV3-2) with TRBJ2-1; weak D call: TRBD1 (6 bases). The V gene lost 0 bases and the J gene lost 3 bases, with 9 bases spanning the gap. The CDR3 runs to 15 residues. Germline CDR1 and CDR2: LGHDT and YNNKEL (reference sequence). DNA for the CDR3: TGTGCCAGCAGCCAAGAGGCAGGGGTCTACAATGAGCAGTTCTTC. Encoded protein: CASSQEAGVYNEQFF.

The DNA for the CDR3 is TGCGCCACCACACGGGGTCACACCGGGGAGCTGTTTTTT. Its protein product is CATTRGHTGELFF. V is TRBV5-1 and J is TRBJ2-2; D might be TRBD2 (5 bases). V was trimmed by 9 bases and J by 3 bases, leaving 12 bases between them. Germline V gene sequence: CDR1 SGHRS, CDR2 YFSETQ. This CDR3 has 13 residues.

The genes are TRBV3-1 (or the pseudogene TRBV3-2) and TRBJ1-4, with D uncertain. Germline V gene sequence: CDR1 LGHDT, CDR2 YNNKEL (reference sequence). Trimming shortened V by 1 base and J by 12 bases, and 6 bases separated the two germline ends. This CDR3 spans 11 amino acids. DNA for the CDR3: TGTGCCAGCAGCCAAGGGACCCAACTGTTTTTT. It encodes CASSQGTQLFF.

The chain joins TRBV18 to TRBJ1-6; D gene unclear. The CDR3 is 13 residues long. The V end was cut by 6 bases, the J end by 7 bases, with 10 bases between. Germline values: CDR1 KGHSH, CDR2 LQKENI. CDR3 nucleotides: TGTGCCAGCTCTAGCACAGAGAATTCACCCCTCCACTTT. Residues: CASSSTENSPLHF.

This chain uses TRBV4-1 with TRBJ2-1; 9 nucleotides line up with TRBD1. The ends lost 1 base at V and 7 bases at J; junction bases unmatched: 5. Germline-derived CDR1 and CDR2 are MGHRA and YSYEKL. The CDR3 spans 15 residues. For the CDR3, the DNA is TGCGCCAGCAGCCAAGGGTACGGACAGGGGAATGAGCAGTTCTTC. Protein sequence: CASSQGYGQGNEQFF.

This clone occurred a few times. The chain carries TRBV3-1 (or the pseudogene TRBV3-2) and TRBJ1-2; perhaps TRBD1 as D (5 bases). V lost 1 base and J 1 base, leaving 7 bases between the germline ends. The CDR3 extends over 14 amino acids. Germline CDR1 and CDR2: LGHDT and YNNKEL (reference sequence). The CDR3 coding sequence is TGTGCCAGCAGCCAAGCCGACAGTAACTATGGCTACACCTTC. It translates to CASSQADSNYGYTF.

The chain employs TRBV7-7 and TRBJ2-5, with D perhaps TRBD2 (5 bases). Germline V gene data show CDR1 as SSHAT and CDR2 as FNYEAQ (reference sequence). Trimming took off 1 base at V and 1 base at J, with 10 bases between the two ends. The CDR3 totals 15 residues. The chain's CDR3 is CASSLDGGFQETQYF. As DNA, the CDR3 is TGTGCCAGCAGCTTAGATGGAGGTTTCCAAGAGACCCAGTACTTC.

V usage is TRBV6-5 and J usage is TRBJ2-1; 7 bases match TRBD1. This CDR3 comprises 12 residues. Per germline, CDR1 MNHEY and CDR2 SVGAGI. J lost 8 bases, V lost 4 bases, and 2 bases had no gene match. The CDR3 sequence is CASSFGQDEQFF. CDR3 bases: TGTGCCAGCAGTTTCGGACAGGATGAGCAGTTCTTC.

V gene TRBV24-1 combines with J gene TRBJ1-4, with D possibly TRBD1 on 5 matching bases. This CDR3 region has 13 residues. CDR1 and CDR2 (germline): KGHDR, SFDVKD. Trimming stripped 4 bases from V and 16 bases from J, with 18 bases between. The CDR3 sequence is CATSDPTTQEPFF. In nucleotides, the CDR3 is TGTGCCACCAGTGACCCCACCACACAGGAGCCGTTTTTT.

The CDR3 nucleotides are TGTGCCAGCAGGACAGGTTTTGAGCAGCCCCAGCATTTT. Amino acids: CASRTGFEQPQHF. V usage is TRBV12-3 or TRBV12-4 and J usage is TRBJ1-5; D is possibly TRBD1 (6 bases). The CDR3 runs to 13 residues. The V and J ends lost 6 bases and 7 bases respectively, with 13 bases between them.

This chain connects TRBV7-8 to TRBJ2-6; D unclear. Germline CDR1 and CDR2: SGHVS and FQNEAQ. V was shortened by 1 base and J by 0 bases, with 10 bases between the two germline ends. This CDR3 has 17 residues. CDR3 sequence reads: CASSLEDRFSGANVLTF. In DNA form, the CDR3 reads TGTGCCAGCAGCTTAGAGGACCGATTCTCTGGGGCCAACGTCCTGACTTTC.

V gene TRBV5-1 combines with J gene TRBJ2-5, with D perhaps matching TRBD1 (5 bases). The CDR3 sequence is 14 residues long. Trimming cost V 4 bases and J 1 base, with 11 bases left between them. Germline V CDR1 and CDR2: SGHRS, YFSETQ. In DNA, the CDR3 is TGCGCCAGCAGCCCGACAGACCCCCAAGAGACCCAGTACTTC. Translated, it gives CASSPTDPQETQYF.

The V call is TRBV15, the J call TRBJ2-1; perhaps TRBD1 as D (5 bases). Between the trimmed V and J ends, which lost 0 bases and 2 bases, there was a span of 8 bases. CDR1 is LNHNV, CDR2 YYDKDF, per germline (reference sequence). The CDR3 runs to 15 residues. CDR3 sequence reads: CATSREGVPYNEQFF. In DNA form, the CDR3 reads TGTGCCACCAGCAGAGAAGGGGTTCCCTACAATGAGCAGTTCTTC. Full variable domain (remainder filled in from reference TRBV15 and TRBJ2-1): DAMVIQNPRYQVTQFGKPVTLSCSQTLNHNVMYWYQQKSSQAPKLLFHYYDKDFNNEADTPDNFQSRRPNTSFCFLDIRSPGLGDTAMYLCATSREGVPYNEQFFGPGTRLTVL.

The rearrangement uses TRBV7-8 and TRBJ2-3; D not certain. CDR3 length: 12 amino acids. V was pared by 6 bases and J by 6 bases, with 10 bases between. Germline V gene data show CDR1 as SGHVS and CDR2 as FQNEAQ. CDR3 coding DNA: TGTGCCAGCAGAACGACGGGCGATACGCAGTATTTT. It codes for CASRTTGDTQYF.

The chain recombines TRBV27 with TRBJ2-7, with 7 nucleotides matching TRBD2. Trimming at V came to 0 bases and at J to 2 bases, leaving 13 bases not matched to a gene. Germline V gene data show CDR1 as MNHEY and CDR2 as SMNVEV (reference sequence). The CDR3 has 18 residues. The CDR3 DNA reads TGTGCCAGCAGTTTATCGGGGGTGGCTAGCGGAAAAACCTACGAGCAGTACTTC. Translating it yields CASSLSGVASGKTYEQYF.

The chain recombines TRBV5-1 with TRBJ1-6, with TRBD1 matching over 7 bases. Unmatched junction bases numbered 10, after V lost 4 bases and J lost 6 bases. This CDR3 contains 16 residues. Germline values: CDR1 SGHRS, CDR2 YFSETQ. This CDR3 reads CASSRGSTGINSPLHF. CDR3 coding DNA: TGCGCCAGCAGCAGGGGATCGACAGGGATTAATTCACCCCTCCACTTT.

This clone was picked up a small number of times. The V gene is TRBV19, the J gene TRBJ2-1; 7 nucleotides agree with TRBD2. Trimming at V came to 5 bases and at J to 9 bases, leaving 10 bases not matched to a gene. The CDR3 has 14 amino acids. CDR1 LNHDA and CDR2 SQIVND come from the germline V gene (reference sequence). The CDR3 region is CASSSTGTTIEQFF. The CDR3 region has the DNA TGTGCCAGTAGTTCCACCGGGACTACTATTGAGCAGTTCTTC.

The chain links TRBV18 to TRBJ2-2; 11 bases map to TRBD2. Looked up from germline, CDR1 is KGHSH and CDR2 is LQKENI. V was pared by 4 bases and J by 4 bases, with 11 bases of the junction left unmatched. This CDR3 spans 18 amino acids. The CDR3 reads CASSLGRTSGPRTGELFF. CDR3 nucleotides: TGTGCCAGCTCACTAGGGAGGACTAGCGGGCCCCGCACCGGGGAGCTGTTTTTT.